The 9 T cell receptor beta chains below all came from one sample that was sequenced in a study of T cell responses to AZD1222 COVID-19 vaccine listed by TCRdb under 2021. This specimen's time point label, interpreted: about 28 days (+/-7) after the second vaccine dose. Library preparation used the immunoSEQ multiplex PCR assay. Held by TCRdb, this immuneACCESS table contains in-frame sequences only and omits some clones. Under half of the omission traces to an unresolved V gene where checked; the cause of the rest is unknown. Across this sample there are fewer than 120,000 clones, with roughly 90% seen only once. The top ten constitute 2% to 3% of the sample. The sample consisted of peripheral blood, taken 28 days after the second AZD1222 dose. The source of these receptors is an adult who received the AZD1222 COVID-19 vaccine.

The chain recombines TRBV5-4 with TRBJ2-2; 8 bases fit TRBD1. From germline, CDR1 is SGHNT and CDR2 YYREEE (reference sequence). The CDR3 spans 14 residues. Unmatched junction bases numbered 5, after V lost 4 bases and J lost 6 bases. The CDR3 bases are TGTGCCAGCAGCCCTCAGGGGGCGGCCGGGGAGCTGTTTTTT. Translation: CASSPQGAAGELFF.

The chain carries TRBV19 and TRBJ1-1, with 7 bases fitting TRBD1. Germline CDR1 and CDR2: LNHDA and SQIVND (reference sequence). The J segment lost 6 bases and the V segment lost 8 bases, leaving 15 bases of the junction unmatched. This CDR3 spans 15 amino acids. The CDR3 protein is CASFAWTGLFPEAFF. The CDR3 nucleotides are TGTGCCAGTTTTGCCTGGACAGGTTTATTCCCTGAAGCTTTCTTT.

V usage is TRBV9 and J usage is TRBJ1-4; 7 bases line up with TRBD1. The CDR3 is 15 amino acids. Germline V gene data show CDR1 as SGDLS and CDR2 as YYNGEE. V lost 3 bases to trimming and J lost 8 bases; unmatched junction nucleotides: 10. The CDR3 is CASSGTGYKGEKLFF. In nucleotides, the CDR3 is TGTGCCAGCAGCGGGACAGGTTATAAAGGGGAAAAACTGTTTTTT.

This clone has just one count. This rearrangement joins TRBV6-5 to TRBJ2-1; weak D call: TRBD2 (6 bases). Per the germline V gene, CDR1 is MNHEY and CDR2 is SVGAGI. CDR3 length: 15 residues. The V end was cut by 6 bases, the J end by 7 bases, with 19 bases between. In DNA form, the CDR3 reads TGTGCCAGCAGCCCCGGGGACTCGGCGGGGAATGAGCAGTTCTTC. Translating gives CASSPGDSAGNEQFF.

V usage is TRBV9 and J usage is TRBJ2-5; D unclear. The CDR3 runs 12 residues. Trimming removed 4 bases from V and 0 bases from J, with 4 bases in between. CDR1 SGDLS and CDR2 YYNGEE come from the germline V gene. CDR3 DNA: TGTGCCAGCAGCCGAAACCAAGAGACCCAGTACTTC. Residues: CASSRNQETQYF.

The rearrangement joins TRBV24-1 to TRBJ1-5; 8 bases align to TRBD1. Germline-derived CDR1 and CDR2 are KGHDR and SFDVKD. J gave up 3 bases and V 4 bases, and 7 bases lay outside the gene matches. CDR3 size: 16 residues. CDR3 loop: CATSEDRDGLNQPQHF. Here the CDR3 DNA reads TGTGCCACCAGTGAGGACAGGGATGGACTCAATCAGCCCCAGCATTTT.

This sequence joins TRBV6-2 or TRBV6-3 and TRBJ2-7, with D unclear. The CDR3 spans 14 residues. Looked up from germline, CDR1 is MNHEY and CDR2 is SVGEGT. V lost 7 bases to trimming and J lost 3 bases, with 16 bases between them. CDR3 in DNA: TGTGCCAGCAACCCGCGCGCGGCCTTCTACGAGCAGTACTTC. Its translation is CASNPRAAFYEQYF.

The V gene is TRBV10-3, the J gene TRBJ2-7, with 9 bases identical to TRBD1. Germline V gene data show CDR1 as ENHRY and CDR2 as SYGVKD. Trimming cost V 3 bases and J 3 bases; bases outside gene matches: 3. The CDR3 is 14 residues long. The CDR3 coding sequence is TGTGCCATCAGTGAACAGGGGGCGGGCTACGAGCAGTACTTC. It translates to CAISEQGAGYEQYF.

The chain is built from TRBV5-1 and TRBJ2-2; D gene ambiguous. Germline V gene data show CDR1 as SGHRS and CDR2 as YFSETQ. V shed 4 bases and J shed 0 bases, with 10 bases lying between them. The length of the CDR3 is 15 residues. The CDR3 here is CASSKGSANTGELFF. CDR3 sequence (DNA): TGCGCCAGCAGCAAGGGCAGCGCGAACACCGGGGAGCTGTTTTTT.